Following are 5 T cell receptor beta chains from one sample sequenced in a study of blood T cells in healthy people across ages. Primers used in a second PCR of roughly 7 to 11 cycles were a sample-barcoded 5' primer and a J-beta primer mix. TCRdb reanalysed the 5' RACE reads using MiXCR and keeps one entry per CDR3 protein. The repertoire has 600,000 to 850,000 distinct CDR3 sequences, around 40% of them found once; the top ten carry less than 25%. The sequenced sample was blood. The origin of the receptors is a woman aged 60-75 years in good health.

Written as DNA, the CDR3 is TGTGCCAGCAGAAACGAGATGGTAGGGAATTCACCCCTCCACTTT. Its protein is CASRNEMVGNSPLHF. V gene TRBV6-2 or TRBV6-3 combines with J gene TRBJ1-6; D is unresolved. Germline V gene sequence: CDR1 MNHEY, CDR2 SVGEGT. The CDR3 loop spans 15 amino acids. The V end lost 6 bases, the J end lost 7 bases, and 16 bases lay between the germline ends.

Comment on this clonotype: Possible read error: a much larger clone is one base away. The gene calls are TRBV29-1 and TRBJ2-7, with TRBD1 matching 7 bases. The length of the CDR3 is 16 residues. Trimming at V came to 3 bases and at J to 4 bases, leaving 15 bases not matched to a gene. CDR1 SQVTM and CDR2 ANQGSEA come from the germline V gene. This chain's CDR3 is CSVEGRVGQIPYEQYF. DNA of the CDR3: TGCAGCGTTGAGGGTCGTGTGGGACAGATTCCTTACGAGCAGTACTTC.

This chain links TRBV28 with TRBJ2-1; 15 bases are a match to TRBD2. The CDR3 is 20 amino acids. CDR1 and CDR2 from the germline V gene are MDHEN and SYDVKM. With V trimmed by 6 bases and J by 0 bases, 12 bases remained unmatched. In nucleotides, the CDR3 is TGTGCCAGCAGCGGGACTAGCGGGAGGCAACAGGGAAGCTCCTACAATGAGCAGTTCTTC. As protein: CASSGTSGRQQGSSYNEQFF.

The sample holds many counts of this clonotype. The chain couples TRBV4-2 to TRBJ2-4, with 8 positions matching TRBD2. The J segment lost 0 bases and the V segment lost 4 bases, leaving 5 bases of the junction unmatched. The CDR3 runs 16 residues. CDR1 is LGHNA and CDR2 is YNFKEQ in the germline V gene. CDR3 sequence reads: CASSRTGGGAKNIQYF. The CDR3 region has the DNA TGTGCCAGCAGCCGCACGGGAGGGGGAGCCAAAAACATTCAGTACTTC.

This clonotype was found many times. The V call is TRBV9, the J call TRBJ2-7; 7 nucleotides line up with TRBD1. The CDR3 is 14 amino acids. The germline V gene encodes CDR1 SGDLS and CDR2 YYNGEE. Trimming at V came to 4 bases and at J to 5 bases, leaving 9 bases not matched to a gene. CDR3 sequence (DNA): TGTGCCAGCAGCCCTGCTGACAGGGCCCACGAGCAGTACTTC. Translated: CASSPADRAHEQYF. The full variable domain, with the rest looked up from reference TRBV9 and TRBJ2-7, is DSGVTQTPKHLITATGQRVTLRCSPRSGDLSVYWYQQSLDQGLQFLIQYYNGEERAKGNILERFSAQQFPDLHSELNLSSLELGDSALYFCASSPADRAHEQYFGPGTRLTVT.